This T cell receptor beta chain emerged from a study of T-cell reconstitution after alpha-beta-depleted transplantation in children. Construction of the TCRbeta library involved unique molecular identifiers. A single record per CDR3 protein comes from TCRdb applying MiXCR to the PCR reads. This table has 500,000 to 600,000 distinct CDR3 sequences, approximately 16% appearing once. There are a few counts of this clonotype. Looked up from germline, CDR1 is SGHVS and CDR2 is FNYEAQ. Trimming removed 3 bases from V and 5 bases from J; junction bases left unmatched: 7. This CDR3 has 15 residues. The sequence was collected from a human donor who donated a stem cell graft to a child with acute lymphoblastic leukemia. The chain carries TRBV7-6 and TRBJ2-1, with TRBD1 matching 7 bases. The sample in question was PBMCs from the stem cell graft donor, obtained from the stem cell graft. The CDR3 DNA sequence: TGTGCCAGCAGCTTTAGGGACAGCGAAAACAATGAGCAGTTCTTC. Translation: CASSFRDSENNEQFF.